This T cell receptor (beta chain) was observed in a study of CDR3 diversity in severe acne. The CDR3 extends over 14 amino acids. V trimming: 0 bases; J trimming: 7 bases; junction bases outside the gene matches: 0. The germline gives CDR1 MRHNA, CDR2 SNTAGT. TCRdb called the PCR reads again in MiXCR, with one record for every CDR3 protein. The sample lists approximately 90,000 distinct CDR3 sequences, about half occurring once. Sequenced material: blood. The J gene is TRBJ1-5, the V gene TRBV6-4, with 10 bases aligning to TRBD1. The receptor's source is a male donor with severe acne vulgaris. CDR3 sequence (DNA): TGTGCCAGCAGTGACTCGACAGGGGGCCAGCCCCAGCATTTT. This translates into CASSDSTGGQPQHF.